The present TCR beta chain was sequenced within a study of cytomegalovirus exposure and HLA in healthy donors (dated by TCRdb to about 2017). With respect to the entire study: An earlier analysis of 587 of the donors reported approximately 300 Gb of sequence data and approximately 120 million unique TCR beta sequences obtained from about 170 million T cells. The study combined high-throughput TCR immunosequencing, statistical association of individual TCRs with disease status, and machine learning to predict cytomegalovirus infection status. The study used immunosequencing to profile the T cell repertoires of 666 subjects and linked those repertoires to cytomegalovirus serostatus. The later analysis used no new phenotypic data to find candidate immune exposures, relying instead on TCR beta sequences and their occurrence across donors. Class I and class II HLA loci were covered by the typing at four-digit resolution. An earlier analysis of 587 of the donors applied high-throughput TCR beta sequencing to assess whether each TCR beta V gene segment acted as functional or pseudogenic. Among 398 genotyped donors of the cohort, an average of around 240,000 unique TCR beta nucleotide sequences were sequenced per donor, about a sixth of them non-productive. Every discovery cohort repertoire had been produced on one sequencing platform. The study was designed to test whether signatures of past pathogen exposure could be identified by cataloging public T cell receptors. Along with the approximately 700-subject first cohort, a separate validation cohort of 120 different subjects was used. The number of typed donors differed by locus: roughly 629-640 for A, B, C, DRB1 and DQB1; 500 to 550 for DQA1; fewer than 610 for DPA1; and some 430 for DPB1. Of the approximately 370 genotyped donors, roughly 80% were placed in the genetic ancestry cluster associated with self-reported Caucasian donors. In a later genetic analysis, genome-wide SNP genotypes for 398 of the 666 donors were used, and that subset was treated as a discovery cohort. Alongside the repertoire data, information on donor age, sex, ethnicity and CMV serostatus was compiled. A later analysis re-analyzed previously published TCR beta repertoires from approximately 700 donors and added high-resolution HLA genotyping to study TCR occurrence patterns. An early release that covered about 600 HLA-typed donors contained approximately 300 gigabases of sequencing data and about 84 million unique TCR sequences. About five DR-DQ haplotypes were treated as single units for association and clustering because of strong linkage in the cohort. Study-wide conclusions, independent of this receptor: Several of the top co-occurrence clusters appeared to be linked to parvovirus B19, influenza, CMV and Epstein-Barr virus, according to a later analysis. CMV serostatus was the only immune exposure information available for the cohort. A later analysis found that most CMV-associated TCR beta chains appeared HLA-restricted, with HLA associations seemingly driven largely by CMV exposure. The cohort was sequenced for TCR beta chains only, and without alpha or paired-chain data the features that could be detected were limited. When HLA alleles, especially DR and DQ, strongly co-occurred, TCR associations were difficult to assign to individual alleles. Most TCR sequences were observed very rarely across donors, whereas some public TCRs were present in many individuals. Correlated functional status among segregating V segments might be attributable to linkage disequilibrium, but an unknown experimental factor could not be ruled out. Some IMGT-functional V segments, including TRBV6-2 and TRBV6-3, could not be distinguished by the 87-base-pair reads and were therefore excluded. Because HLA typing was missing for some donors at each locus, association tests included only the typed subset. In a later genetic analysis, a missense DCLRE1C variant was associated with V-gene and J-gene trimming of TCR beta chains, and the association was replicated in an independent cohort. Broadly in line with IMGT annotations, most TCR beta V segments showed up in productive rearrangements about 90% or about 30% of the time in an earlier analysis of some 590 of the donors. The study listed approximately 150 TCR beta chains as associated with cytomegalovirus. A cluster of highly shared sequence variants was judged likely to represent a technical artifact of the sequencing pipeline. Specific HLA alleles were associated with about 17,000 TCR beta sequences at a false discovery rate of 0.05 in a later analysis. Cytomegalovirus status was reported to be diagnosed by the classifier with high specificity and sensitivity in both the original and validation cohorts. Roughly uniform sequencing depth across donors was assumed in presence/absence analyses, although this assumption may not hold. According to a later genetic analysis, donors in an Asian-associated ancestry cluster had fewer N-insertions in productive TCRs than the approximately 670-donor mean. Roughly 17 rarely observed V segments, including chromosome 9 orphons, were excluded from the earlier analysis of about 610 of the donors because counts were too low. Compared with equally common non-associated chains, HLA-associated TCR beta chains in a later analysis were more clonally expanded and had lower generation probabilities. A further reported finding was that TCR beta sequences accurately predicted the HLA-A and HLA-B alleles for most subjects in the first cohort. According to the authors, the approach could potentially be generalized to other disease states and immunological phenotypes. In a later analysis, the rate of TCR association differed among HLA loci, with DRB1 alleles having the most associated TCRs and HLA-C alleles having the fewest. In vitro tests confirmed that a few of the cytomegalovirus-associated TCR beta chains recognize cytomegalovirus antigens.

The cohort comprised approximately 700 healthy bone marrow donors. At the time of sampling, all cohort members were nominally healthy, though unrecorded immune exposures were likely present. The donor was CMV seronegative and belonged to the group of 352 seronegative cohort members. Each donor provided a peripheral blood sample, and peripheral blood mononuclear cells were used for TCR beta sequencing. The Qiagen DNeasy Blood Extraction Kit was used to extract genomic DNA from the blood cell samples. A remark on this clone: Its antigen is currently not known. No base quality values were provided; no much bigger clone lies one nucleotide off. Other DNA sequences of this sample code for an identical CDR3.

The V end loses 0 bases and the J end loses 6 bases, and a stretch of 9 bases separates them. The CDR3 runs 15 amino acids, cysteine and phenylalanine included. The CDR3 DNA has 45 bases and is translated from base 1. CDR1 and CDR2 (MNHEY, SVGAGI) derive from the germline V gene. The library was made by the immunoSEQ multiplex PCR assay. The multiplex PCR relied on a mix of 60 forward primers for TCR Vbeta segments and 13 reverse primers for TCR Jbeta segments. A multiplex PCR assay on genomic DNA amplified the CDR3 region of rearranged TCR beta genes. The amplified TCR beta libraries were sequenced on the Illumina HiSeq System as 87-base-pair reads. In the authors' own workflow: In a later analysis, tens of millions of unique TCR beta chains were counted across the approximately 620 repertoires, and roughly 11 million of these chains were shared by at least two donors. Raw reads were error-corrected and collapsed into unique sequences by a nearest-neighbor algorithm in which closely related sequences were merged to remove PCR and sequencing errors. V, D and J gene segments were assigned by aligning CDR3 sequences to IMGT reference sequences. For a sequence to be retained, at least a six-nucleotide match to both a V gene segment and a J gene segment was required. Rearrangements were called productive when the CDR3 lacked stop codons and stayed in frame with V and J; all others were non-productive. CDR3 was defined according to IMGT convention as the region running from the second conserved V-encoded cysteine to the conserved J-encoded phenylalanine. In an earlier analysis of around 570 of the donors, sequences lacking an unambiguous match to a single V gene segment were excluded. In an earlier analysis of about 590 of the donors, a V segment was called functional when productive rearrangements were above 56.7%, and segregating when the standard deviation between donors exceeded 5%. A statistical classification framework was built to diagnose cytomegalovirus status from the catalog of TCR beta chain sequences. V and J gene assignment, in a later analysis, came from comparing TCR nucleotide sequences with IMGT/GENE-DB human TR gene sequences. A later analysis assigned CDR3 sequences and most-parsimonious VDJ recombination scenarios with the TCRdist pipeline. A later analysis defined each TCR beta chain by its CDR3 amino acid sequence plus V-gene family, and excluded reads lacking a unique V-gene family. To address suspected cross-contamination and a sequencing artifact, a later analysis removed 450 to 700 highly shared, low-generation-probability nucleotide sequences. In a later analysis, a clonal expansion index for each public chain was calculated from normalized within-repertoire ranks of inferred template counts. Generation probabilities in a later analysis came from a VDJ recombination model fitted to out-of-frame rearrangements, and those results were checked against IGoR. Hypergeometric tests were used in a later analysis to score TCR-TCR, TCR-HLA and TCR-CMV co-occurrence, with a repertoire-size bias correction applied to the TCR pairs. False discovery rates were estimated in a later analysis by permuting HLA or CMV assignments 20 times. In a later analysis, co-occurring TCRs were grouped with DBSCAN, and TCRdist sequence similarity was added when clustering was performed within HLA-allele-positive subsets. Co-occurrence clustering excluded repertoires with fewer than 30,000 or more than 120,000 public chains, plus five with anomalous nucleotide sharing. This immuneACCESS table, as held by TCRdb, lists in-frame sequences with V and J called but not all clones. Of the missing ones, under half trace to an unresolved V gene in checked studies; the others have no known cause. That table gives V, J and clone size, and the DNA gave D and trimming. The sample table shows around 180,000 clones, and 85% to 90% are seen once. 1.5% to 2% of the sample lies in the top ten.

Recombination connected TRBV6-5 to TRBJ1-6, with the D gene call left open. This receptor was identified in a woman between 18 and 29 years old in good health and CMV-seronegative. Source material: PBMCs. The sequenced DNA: TGTGCCAGCAGTTACTCAACCGGAGTTAATTCACCCCTCCACTTT. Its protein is CASSYSTGVNSPLHF.